The 17 T cell receptor beta chains reported below all come from one sample, sequenced in a study of cytotoxic CD8 clonotypes in ibrutinib-treated CLL. Sequencing used immunoSEQ multiplex PCR; TCRdb keeps in-frame clones, though not all of them. The sample records some 50,000 clones, around 68% being singletons. The sample here was PBMCs, taken after 12 months of ibrutinib treatment. These receptors were obtained from a human donor with chronic lymphocytic leukemia.

The chain carries TRBV25-1 and TRBJ1-2, with D possibly TRBD1 on 6 matching bases. The V and J ends lost 4 bases and 8 bases respectively, with 14 bases between them. CDR3 size: 13 residues. The germline CDR1 and CDR2 sequences are MGHDK and SYGVNS. As DNA, the CDR3 is TGTGCCAGCAGTGTCGGAGGGGGTGGAGGCTACACCTTC. This encodes CASSVGGGGGYTF.

V is TRBV7-6 and J is TRBJ2-1; unclear D gene. The CDR3 extends over 14 amino acids. V lost 1 base and J 6 bases, leaving 10 bases between the germline ends. Germline V CDR1 and CDR2: SGHVS, FNYEAQ. CDR3 in amino acids: CASSLGAGINEQFF. The CDR3 bases are TGTGCCAGCAGCTTAGGAGCAGGAATCAATGAGCAGTTCTTC.

The gene calls are TRBV7-2 and TRBJ1-2; 7 bases fit TRBD1. Germline loops: CDR1 SGHTA, CDR2 FQGNSA. This CDR3 has 14 residues. The J segment lost 8 bases and the V segment lost 5 bases, leaving 11 bases of the junction unmatched. The CDR3 nucleotides read TGTGCCAGCAGCATCCTTAGGACAGGCCAGGGCTACACCTTC. Encoded protein: CASSILRTGQGYTF. The full variable domain, in which reference TRBV7-2 and TRBJ1-2 provide the parts outside the CDR3, is GAGVSQSPSNKVTEKGKDVELRCDPISGHTALYWYRQSLGQGLEFLIYFQGNSAPDKSGLPSDRFSAERTGGSVSTLTIQRTQQEDSAVYLCASSILRTGQGYTFGSGTRLTVV.

V gene TRBV6-6 combines with J gene TRBJ2-2; D is perhaps TRBD1 (5 bases). Germline CDR1 is MNHNY and CDR2 is SVGAGI (reference sequence). V lost 2 bases, J lost 5 bases, and 12 bases lay in between. The CDR3 has 15 residues. The CDR3 loop reads CASSYDRWVTGELFF. The CDR3 DNA is TGTGCCAGCAGTTACGACAGATGGGTGACCGGGGAGCTGTTTTTT.

This clone was observed a single time. The rearrangement joins TRBV4-1 to TRBJ2-1; the D call may be TRBD1 or TRBD2 (6 bases each). The germline V gene has CDR1 MGHRA and CDR2 YSYEKL. This CDR3 comprises 15 residues. The germline V and J ends were trimmed by 4 bases and 9 bases, with 19 bases remaining between them. This CDR3 is CASSPGGPNYGEQFF. In DNA form, the CDR3 reads TGCGCCAGCAGCCCTGGGGGGCCTAATTACGGTGAGCAGTTCTTC.

The rearrangement links TRBV10-3 to TRBJ2-1, with D possibly being TRBD2 (6 bases). Germline loops: CDR1 ENHRY, CDR2 SYGVKD. The CDR3 covers 13 residues. The V end was cut by 5 bases, the J end by 7 bases, with 12 bases between. The CDR3 sequence: CAISTSGGNEQFF. Written as DNA, the CDR3 is TGTGCCATCAGTACTTCCGGGGGAAATGAGCAGTTCTTC.

The rearrangement joins TRBV6-6 to TRBJ2-7; no firm D call. Germline CDR1 reads MNHNY; CDR2 reads SVGAGI (reference sequence). V lost 1 base and J lost 2, with 6 bases in between. The length of the CDR3 is 13 residues. CDR3 in DNA: TGTGCCAGCAGTTACTGGGAAACCTACGAGCAGTACTTC. Protein product: CASSYWETYEQYF.

V is TRBV9 and J is TRBJ1-6; D is perhaps TRBD1 (5 bases). CDR3 size: 15 residues. Trimming cost V 0 bases and J 7 bases, with 11 bases left between them. CDR1 is SGDLS, CDR2 YYNGEE, per germline. CDR3 sequence (DNA): TGTGCCAGCAGCGTAGTAGGGGCTGAGAATTCACCCCTCCACTTT. This translates into CASSVVGAENSPLHF.

The V and J genes are TRBV29-1 and TRBJ1-1; no clear D gene. The V end lost 2 bases, the J end lost 1 base, and 8 bases lay between the germline ends. The CDR3 is 13 amino acids. CDR1 is SQVTM and CDR2 is ANQGSEA in the germline V gene. The CDR3 DNA sequence: TGCAGCGTTGAATCGGCAGCGAACACTGAAGCTTTCTTT. It translates to CSVESAANTEAFF.

This clone was observed a few times. V is TRBV27 and J is TRBJ2-2, with 7 nucleotides matching TRBD2. Germline V gene lookup returns CDR1 MNHEY and CDR2 SMNVEV (reference sequence). V lost 5 bases to trimming and J lost 8 bases; unmatched junction nucleotides: 14. The length of the CDR3 is 16 residues. CDR3 in amino acids: CASSGLVNPMGGELFF. The CDR3 DNA follows: TGTGCCAGCAGTGGACTAGTCAACCCGATGGGAGGGGAGCTGTTTTTT.

This rearrangement joins TRBV9 to TRBJ1-4; D perhaps matches TRBD1 (6 bases). Germline CDR1 is SGDLS and CDR2 is YYNGEE. Trimming cost V 0 bases and J 8 bases, with 14 bases left between them. This CDR3 comprises 15 residues. The CDR3 reads CASSVGGGSGEKLFF. CDR3 sequence (DNA): TGTGCCAGCAGCGTAGGAGGGGGATCCGGGGAAAAACTGTTTTTT.

This chain uses TRBV19 with TRBJ1-2; 11 bases match TRBD1. The ends lost 7 bases at V and 3 bases at J; junction bases unmatched: 4. The length of the CDR3 is 14 residues. Per germline, CDR1 LNHDA and CDR2 SQIVND (reference sequence). For the CDR3, the DNA is TGTGCCAGTAAGGGACAGGGGGATTACTATGGCTACACCTTC. As protein: CASKGQGDYYGYTF. The full variable domain, with the rest looked up from reference TRBV19 and TRBJ1-2, is DGGITQSPKYLFRKEGQNVTLSCEQNLNHDAMYWYRQDPGQGLRLIYYSQIVNDFQKGDIAEGYSVSREKKESFPLTVTSAQKNPTAFYLCASKGQGDYYGYTFGSGTRLTVV.

By frequency in the sample, this clone is medium-sized. The rearrangement joins TRBV15 to TRBJ2-7; D is unclear. The CDR3 has 16 residues. The V end lost 0 bases, the J end lost 0 bases, and 12 bases lay between the germline ends. From germline, CDR1 is LNHNV and CDR2 YYDKDF (reference sequence). The CDR3 protein is CATSRDHGASSYEQYF. DNA for the CDR3: TGTGCCACCAGCAGAGATCATGGAGCCAGCTCCTACGAGCAGTACTTC. The full variable domain, its missing parts supplied by reference TRBV15 and TRBJ2-7, is DAMVIQNPRYQVTQFGKPVTLSCSQTLNHNVMYWYQQKSSQAPKLLFHYYDKDFNNEADTPDNFQSRRPNTSFCFLDIRSPGLGDTAMYLCATSRDHGASSYEQYFGPGTRLTVT.

This clone was counted between two and nine times. The V and J genes are TRBV14 and TRBJ2-7; the D gene could be TRBD1 or TRBD2 (6 bases each). The V gene lost 0 bases and the J gene lost 4 bases, with 13 bases spanning the gap. The CDR3 contains 15 residues. Germline assignment: CDR1 SGHDN and CDR2 FVKESK. DNA of the CDR3: TGTGCCAGCAGCCAAGAATCGGGGGCTTTTTACGAGCAGTACTTC. Residues: CASSQESGAFYEQYF.

This rearrangement joins TRBV19 to TRBJ1-5, with TRBD1 matching 9 bases. The germline CDR1 and CDR2 sequences are LNHDA and SQIVND (reference sequence). CDR3 length: 16 residues. V lost 5 bases to trimming and J lost 0 bases; unmatched junction nucleotides: 5. CDR3 bases: TGTGCCAGTAGTTCGGACAGGGGTTATAGCAATCAGCCCCAGCATTTT. Translated, it gives CASSSDRGYSNQPQHF.

V and J are TRBV5-1 and TRBJ2-5; tentatively, D is TRBD1 or TRBD2 (5 bases each). With 2 bases removed from V and 3 bases from J, the gap between germline ends came to 11 bases. The germline V gene encodes CDR1 SGHRS and CDR2 YFSETQ. The CDR3 covers 14 residues. The DNA of the CDR3 is TGCGCCAGCAGCTTCCCGGGGACCGAAGAGACCCAGTACTTC. It is translated as CASSFPGTEETQYF.

This chain uses TRBV19 with TRBJ2-1; weak D call: TRBD2 (6 bases). CDR1 and CDR2 (germline): LNHDA, SQIVND (reference sequence). V was trimmed by 5 bases and J by 0 bases, leaving 14 bases between them. CDR3 size: 16 residues. CDR3 in amino acids: CASSGAGGSSYNEQFF. DNA of the CDR3: TGTGCCAGTAGTGGGGCCGGAGGGTCCTCCTACAATGAGCAGTTCTTC.